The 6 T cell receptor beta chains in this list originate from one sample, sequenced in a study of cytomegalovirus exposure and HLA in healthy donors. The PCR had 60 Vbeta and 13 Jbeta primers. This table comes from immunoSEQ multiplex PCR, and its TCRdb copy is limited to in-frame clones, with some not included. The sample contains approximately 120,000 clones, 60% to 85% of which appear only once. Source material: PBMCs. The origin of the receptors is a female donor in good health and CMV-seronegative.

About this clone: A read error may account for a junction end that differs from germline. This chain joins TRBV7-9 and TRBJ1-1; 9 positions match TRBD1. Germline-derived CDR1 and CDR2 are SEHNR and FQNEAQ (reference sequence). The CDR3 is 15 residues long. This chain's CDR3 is CSSSSTGQGSSEAFF. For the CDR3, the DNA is TGTTCCAGCAGCTCGACCGGACAGGGGTCATCTGAAGCTTTCTTT.

CDR3 in amino acids: CASSLGTGENYGYTF. In DNA, the CDR3 is TGCGCCAGCAGCTTGGGGACAGGGGAAAACTATGGCTACACCTTC. This chain joins TRBV5-1 and TRBJ1-2, with 9 bases identical to TRBD1. CDR3 size: 15 residues. CDR1 and CDR2 (germline): SGHRS, YFSETQ. With V trimmed by 0 bases and J by 2 bases, 2 bases remained unmatched.

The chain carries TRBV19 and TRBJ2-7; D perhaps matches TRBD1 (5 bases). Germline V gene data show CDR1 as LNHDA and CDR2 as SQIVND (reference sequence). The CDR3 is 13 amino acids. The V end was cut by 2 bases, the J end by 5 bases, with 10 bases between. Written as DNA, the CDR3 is TGTGCCAGTAGTATACAGGGTTCCAACGAGCAGTACTTC. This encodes CASSIQGSNEQYF.

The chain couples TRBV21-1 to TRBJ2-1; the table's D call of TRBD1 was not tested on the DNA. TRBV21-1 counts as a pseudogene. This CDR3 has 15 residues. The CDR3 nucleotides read TGTGCCAGCAGCAAAGAACGGGACAATTCCTGGGAGCAGTTCTTC. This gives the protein CASSKERDNSWEQFF.

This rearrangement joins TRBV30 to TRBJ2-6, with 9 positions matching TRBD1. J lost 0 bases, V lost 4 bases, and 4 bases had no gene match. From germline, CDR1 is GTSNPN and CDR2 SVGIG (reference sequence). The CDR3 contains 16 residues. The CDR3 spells CAWTGQGYSGANVLTF. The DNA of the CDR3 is TGTGCCTGGACGGGACAGGGATACTCTGGGGCCAACGTCCTGACTTTC.

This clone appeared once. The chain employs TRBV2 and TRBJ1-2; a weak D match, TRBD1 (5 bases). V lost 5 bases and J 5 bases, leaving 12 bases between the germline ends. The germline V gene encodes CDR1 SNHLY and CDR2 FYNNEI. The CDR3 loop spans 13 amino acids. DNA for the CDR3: TGTGCCAGCAGTCTGACAGACAGTTATGGCTACACCTTC. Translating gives CASSLTDSYGYTF.